The 10 T cell receptor beta chains presented below share a single source sample, sequenced in a study of blood T cell repertoires in COVID-19. Profiling relied on immunoSEQ multiplex PCR, and the TCRdb table lists in-frame clones only, not all of them. The sample gives 310,000 or so clones, 70% to 90% of which show up once; around a tenth is in the top ten. Sequenced input: PBMCs or T cells enriched from blood (not recorded which). Every receptor here comes from a woman aged 40 to 50 who had recovered from COVID-19.

The J gene is TRBJ2-7, the V gene TRBV28; the D is unclear. This CDR3 spans 12 amino acids. Germline V gene data show CDR1 as MDHEN and CDR2 as SYDVKM. Trimming left V 8 bases short and J 5 bases short, with 13 bases between. The CDR3 DNA reads as TGTGCCAGCGCAGTCGCCTTCGACGAGCAGTACTTC. Protein sequence: CASAVAFDEQYF.

This chain uses TRBV4-3 with TRBJ1-1, with 8 bases lining up with TRBD1. The CDR3 consists of 17 residues. V lost 3 bases, J lost 1 base, and 10 bases stayed unmatched. In germline, CDR1 is LGHNA, CDR2 YSLEER. As DNA, the CDR3 is TGCGCCAGCAGCCAGCCCACCTTTGGACAGGGGAACACTGAAGCTTTCTTT. It specifies CASSQPTFGQGNTEAFF.

V gene TRBV12-3 or TRBV12-4 combines with J gene TRBJ2-3, with D uncertain. The CDR3 covers 12 residues. Trimming stripped 11 bases from V and 2 bases from J, with 11 bases between. In nucleotides, the CDR3 is TGTGCCCTAGGCGCCTCCACAGATACGCAGTATTTT. It translates to CALGASTDTQYF.

V is TRBV9 and J is TRBJ1-2; TRBD1 agrees at 7 bases. This CDR3 contains 15 residues. The germline gives CDR1 SGDLS, CDR2 YYNGEE. The junction had 8 bases not matched to a gene; V was cut back by 2 bases and J by 4 bases. CDR3 amino acids: CASSVGDSDSYGYTF. The CDR3 bases are TGTGCCAGCAGCGTCGGGGACAGTGACAGCTATGGCTACACCTTC.

This clone was observed many times. The rearrangement uses TRBV5-1 and TRBJ2-7; possible D gene TRBD2, 5 bases. V was pared by 0 bases and J by 7 bases, with 20 bases between. CDR1 and CDR2 from the germline V gene are SGHRS and YFSETQ. The CDR3 covers 16 residues. The CDR3 is CASSLAPGSGTGEQYF. The CDR3 bases are TGCGCCAGCAGCTTGGCCCCGGGATCGGGTACGGGGGAGCAGTACTTC.

This clone was detected once. The chain is built from TRBV18 and TRBJ2-3, with TRBD1 identical over 10 bases. CDR3 length equals 16 residues. Trimming removed 4 bases from V and 6 bases from J; junction bases left unmatched: 10. Per the germline V gene, CDR1 is KGHSH and CDR2 is LQKENI. Here the CDR3 DNA reads TGTGCCAGCTCACAAGCGACAGGGGGCGCAGGTGATACGCAGTATTTT. This codes for CASSQATGGAGDTQYF. The full variable domain, rest sourced from reference TRBV18 and TRBJ2-3, is NAGVMQNPRHLVRRRGQEARLRCSPMKGHSHVYWYRQLPEEGLKFMVYLQKENIIDESGMPKERFSAEFPKEGPSILRIQQVVRGDSAAYFCASSQATGGAGDTQYFGPGTRLTVL.

The genes are TRBV28 and TRBJ1-2; D gene uncertain. The CDR3 runs 15 residues. Trimming left V 4 bases short and J 6 bases short, with 18 bases between. Germline CDR1 is MDHEN and CDR2 is SYDVKM. CDR3 bases: TGTGCCAGCAGTTCCCTATCGATCACCCCCGATGGCTACACCTTC. It is translated as CASSSLSITPDGYTF.

The CDR3 sequence is CASSLMGQGANEKLFF. The CDR3 DNA sequence: TGCGCCAGCAGCTTAATGGGACAGGGGGCTAATGAAAAACTGTTTTTT. This chain uses TRBV5-1 with TRBJ1-4; TRBD1 matches at 11 bases. Germline V gene sequence: CDR1 SGHRS, CDR2 YFSETQ. The J segment lost 3 bases and the V segment lost 2 bases, leaving 3 bases of the junction unmatched. The CDR3 is 16 residues long.

This clone was detected only once. The chain uses TRBV11-3 and TRBJ2-3, with D maybe TRBD1 (6 bases). The CDR3 is 12 residues long. Trimming removed 4 bases from V and 8 bases from J, with 10 bases in between. Looked up from germline, CDR1 is SGHNT and CDR2 is YENEEA. CDR3 in amino acids: CASSSIRGTQYF. The CDR3 DNA is TGTGCCAGCAGCTCTATCAGGGGTACGCAGTATTTT. Full variable domain (missing parts from reference TRBV11-3 and TRBJ2-3): EAGVVQSPRYKIIEKKQPVAFWCNPISGHNTLYWYLQNLGQGPELLIRYENEEAVDDSQLPKDRFSAERLKGVDSTLKIQPAELGDSAVYLCASSSIRGTQYFGPGTRLTVL.

This clone was observed once. The rearrangement joins TRBV28 to TRBJ1-3; D not resolved. The CDR3 is 16 residues long. Germline V lookup: CDR1 MDHEN, CDR2 SYDVKM. V was shortened by 3 bases and J by 0 bases, with 12 bases between the two germline ends. For the CDR3, the DNA is TGTGCCAGCAGTTTCGCAGGCCAATACTCTGGAAACACCATATATTTT. The encoded protein is CASSFAGQYSGNTIYF.